The clone carrying this T cell receptor (beta chain) was seen a handful of times. Trimming took off 8 bases at V and 0 bases at J, with 9 bases between the two ends. The CDR3 is made up of 13 amino acids. Per germline, CDR1 KGHDR and CDR2 SFDVKD. Original methodology: Estimated nucleated cell counts came from reference gene primer amplification. Clones were read by immunoSEQ multiplex PCR, and TCRdb kept only the in-frame ones, dropping some. V and J calls and clone size come straight from that table; D and trimming were deduced from the DNA. The table shows 170,000 or so clones, with about 86% occurring only once. This record belongs to a study of blood T cell repertoires in COVID-19. Study-level information: COVID-19 samples collected from the United States, Italy and Spain covered acute and convalescent phases. PBMCs, B-cell-depleted T cells, or T cells were the source of the cDNA or gDNA that made up the material.

This chain uses TRBV24-1 with TRBJ1-1; D possibly corresponds to TRBD1 (5 bases). The sequencing sample was made of peripheral blood. This receptor was obtained from a man aged 45 to 65 with active or convalescent COVID-19. The CDR3 here is CATTGGMNTEAFF. DNA of the CDR3: TGTGCCACCACCGGGGGTATGAACACTGAAGCTTTCTTT.